Presented here are 21 T cell receptor beta chains from one specimen sequenced in a study of glioma-infiltrating T cells. Amplification of TCR alpha and beta CDR3 regions from RNA used iRepertoire nested multiplex PCR. TCRdb itself ran the multiplex PCR reads through MiXCR, one entry per CDR3 protein. The sample has under 200,000 distinct CDR3 sequences; around 40% are singletons. The sequencing input was glioma tissue, nonneoplastic brain tissue, or PBMCs (not recorded which). Receptors were obtained from a human donor with low-grade glioma or glioblastoma, undergoing nonglioma brain surgery, or in good health (not recorded which).

This clonotype was recorded only once. V is TRBV6-2 or TRBV6-3 and J is TRBJ2-6; D unresolved. Germline V CDR1 and CDR2: MNHEY, SVGEGT. Trimming took 5 bases from V and 0 from J, leaving 8 bases between them. The CDR3 is 15 amino acids. In DNA form, the CDR3 reads TGTGCCAGCAGTAAAGGTGTCTCTGGGGCCAACGTCCTGACTTTC. Translation: CASSKGVSGANVLTF.

Worth noting for this clonotype: An end of the junction differs from the germline gene, which may be a read error. The rearrangement joins TRBV28 to TRBJ2-1, with 12 bases fitting TRBD2. This CDR3 has 17 amino acids. Germline values: CDR1 MDHEN, CDR2 SYDVKM. CDR3 in amino acids: CTSRKSRLAGGPIEKFF. CDR3 nucleotide sequence: TGTACCAGCAGAAAGTCTCGGCTAGCGGGAGGGCCAATTGAGAAGTTCTTC. The variable domain in full, with the rest retrieved from reference TRBV28 and TRBJ2-1, is DVKVTQSSRYLVKRTGEKVFLECVQDMDHENMFWYRQDPGLGLRLIYFSYDVKMKEKGDIPEGYSVSREKKERFSLILESASTNQTSMYLCTSRKSRLAGGPIEKFFGPGTRLTVL.

Ten or more counts support this clonotype. This sequence joins TRBV12-3 or TRBV12-4 and TRBJ1-1; 7 positions match TRBD1. The CDR3 covers 13 residues. J was trimmed by 3 bases and V by 6 bases; bases with no gene match: 4. CDR3 sequence reads: CASRRDSDTEAFF. As DNA, the CDR3 is TGTGCCAGCAGACGGGACAGCGACACTGAAGCTTTCTTT.

Regarding this clonotype: A single base separates this from a much larger clone, so it may be a read error. CDR3 amino acids: CATGRGGAEYQETQYF. The CDR3 DNA is TGTGCCACCGGCAGAGGAGGGGCGGAGTACCAAGAGACCCAGTACTTC. The chain employs TRBV15 and TRBJ2-5; TRBD2 is a possible D gene (6 bases). The CDR3 runs to 16 residues. Germline lookup yields CDR1 LNHNV and CDR2 YYDKDF (reference sequence).

Turning to this clonotype: This may be a read error, as it is one base from a much larger clone. The chain is built from TRBV11-1 and TRBJ2-1; 10 bases line up with TRBD2. Germline CDR1 SGHAT, CDR2 FQDESV (reference sequence). This CDR3 is built from 13 residues. CDR3 bases: TGTGCCAGCCAGCGGGAGGGATTGAATGAGAAGTTCTTC. This translates into CASQREGLNEKFF.

This clonotype was picked up many times. V gene TRBV2 combines with J gene TRBJ2-3, with D tentatively TRBD2 (6 bases). Germline V gene lookup returns CDR1 SNHLY and CDR2 FYNNEI. Trimming shortened V by 4 bases and J by 4 bases, and 15 bases separated the two germline ends. The CDR3 is made up of 15 amino acids. This chain's CDR3 is CASSVRTTSSDTQYF. The CDR3 region has the DNA TGTGCCAGCAGTGTAAGGACTACCTCTTCAGATACGCAGTATTTT.

The chain recombines TRBV24-1 with TRBJ2-1; 12 nucleotides line up with TRBD2. Losses at the gene ends were 3 bases for V and 6 bases for J; bases not matched to a gene: 5. This CDR3 has 16 residues. Germline CDR1 KGHDR, CDR2 SFDVKD. The CDR3, as DNA: TGTGCCACCAGTGATCCCGGACTAGCGGGACCCAATGAGCAGTTCTTC. This codes for CATSDPGLAGPNEQFF.

This clonotype has a count of ten or more. The J gene is TRBJ2-5, the V gene TRBV6-1; D is perhaps TRBD2 (6 bases). V was pared by 6 bases and J by 5 bases, with 7 bases between. The germline gives CDR1 MNHNS, CDR2 SASEGT. CDR3 length: 11 amino acids. The CDR3 sequence: CASSRGETQYF. The CDR3 DNA follows: TGTGCCAGCAGCCGGGGGGAGACCCAGTACTTC.

A single count supports this clonotype. Just one base apart from a much larger clone, this may be a read error. The chain is built from TRBV3-1 and TRBJ2-5; possibly TRBD1 for D (6 bases). This CDR3 spans 15 amino acids. CDR1 LGHDT and CDR2 YNNKEL come from the germline V gene (reference sequence). V shed 0 bases and J shed 8 bases, with 16 bases lying between them. CDR3 coding DNA: TGTGCCAGCAGCCAAGAGTTGGGGACATGGGAAACCCAGTACTTC. Amino acids: CASSQELGTWETQYF.

This clonotype has only a few counts. Here the CDR3 DNA reads TGTGCCAGCAGTCCAATCCTACACGGACTAGCGGGAGGGAGTGACTATGAGCAGTTCTTC. Translation: CASSPILHGLAGGSDYEQFF. This rearrangement joins TRBV6-1 to TRBJ2-1; 15 bases map to TRBD2. V trimming: 5 bases; J trimming: 8 bases; junction bases outside the gene matches: 19. This CDR3 has 20 residues. The germline V gene encodes CDR1 MNHNS and CDR2 SASEGT.

This rearrangement joins TRBV12-3 or TRBV12-4 to TRBJ1-5; 7 nucleotides line up with TRBD1. Trimming at V came to 6 bases and at J to 7 bases, leaving 6 bases not matched to a gene. CDR3 size: 13 residues. The CDR3 spells CASRSTGNQPQHF. CDR3 DNA sequence: TGTGCCAGCAGATCGACAGGGAACCAGCCCCAGCATTTT.

This clonotype was seen at least ten times. This chain links TRBV28 with TRBJ1-5, with a possible D match to TRBD1 (6 bases). The CDR3 is 14 amino acids. V shed 7 bases and J shed 3 bases, with 13 bases lying between them. Germline lookup yields CDR1 MDHEN and CDR2 SYDVKM. The CDR3: CASIPDSLNQPQHF. In nucleotides, the CDR3 is TGTGCCAGCATTCCGGACAGTCTCAATCAGCCCCAGCATTTT.

This clonotype showed up many times. The gene calls are TRBV28 and TRBJ2-1, with 12 bases lining up with TRBD2. Germline loops: CDR1 MDHEN, CDR2 SYDVKM. CDR3 length: 16 amino acids. The J segment lost 4 bases and the V segment lost 6 bases, leaving 7 bases of the junction unmatched. The CDR3 loop is CASSWSGTSGYNEQFF. DNA for the CDR3: TGTGCCAGCAGCTGGTCCGGGACTAGCGGGTACAATGAGCAGTTCTTC.

The sample holds many counts of this clonotype. This chain links TRBV7-2 with TRBJ1-3; D unresolved. The V and J ends lost 1 base and 1 base respectively, with 8 bases between them. CDR3 length: 15 residues. Germline loops: CDR1 SGHTA, CDR2 FQGNSA. The CDR3 is CASSLGPASGNTIYF. The CDR3 DNA follows: TGTGCCAGCAGCTTAGGTCCGGCTTCTGGAAACACCATATATTTT. The variable domain in full, completed from reference TRBV7-2 and TRBJ1-3, reads GAGVSQSPSNKVTEKGKDVELRCDPISGHTALYWYRQSLGQGLEFLIYFQGNSAPDKSGLPSDRFSAERTGGSVSTLTIQRTQQEDSAVYLCASSLGPASGNTIYFGEGSWLTVV.

This clonotype was seen at least ten times. The rearrangement links TRBV20-1 to TRBJ1-4; D possibly corresponds to TRBD1 (5 bases). Looked up from germline, CDR1 is DFQATT and CDR2 is SNEGSKA (reference sequence). This CDR3 comprises 14 residues. The V and J ends lost 0 bases and 8 bases respectively, with 13 bases between them. CDR3 in amino acids: CSARDQGWDEKLFF. The CDR3 DNA sequence: TGCAGTGCTAGAGATCAAGGGTGGGACGAAAAACTGTTTTTT.

Notes on this clonotype: One end of the junction varies from germline; a read error may be responsible. This CDR3 reads CSSSEGWPQHF. The DNA of the CDR3 is TGCAGTTCTAGTGAGGGTTGGCCCCAGCATTTT. The V call is TRBV20-1, the J call TRBJ1-5; D gene unclear. This CDR3 has 11 amino acids. Germline loops: CDR1 DFQATT, CDR2 SNEGSKA (reference sequence).

This clonotype was detected ten times or more. The rearrangement joins TRBV7-2 to TRBJ1-2; TRBD1 matches at 9 bases. The V gene's germline CDR1 is SGHTA and CDR2 FQGNSA. With 5 bases clipped from V and 8 bases from J, the junction kept 6 bases outside the gene matches. The length of the CDR3 is 13 residues. The CDR3 spells CASSPNTGGGYTF. CDR3 bases: TGTGCCAGCAGCCCCAACACAGGGGGCGGCTACACCTTC.

This clonotype appeared once. One end of the junction varies from germline; a read error may be responsible. The chain joins TRBV20-1 to TRBJ2-7; possible D gene TRBD2, 6 bases. CDR3 length equals 13 residues. Germline loops: CDR1 DFQATT, CDR2 SNEGSKA (reference sequence). This CDR3 reads CGARDTGVLEQYF. As DNA, the CDR3 is TGCGGTGCTAGAGATACGGGAGTTCTCGAGCAGTACTTC.

This clonotype was counted ten times or more. The chain couples TRBV24-1 to TRBJ1-2; the match to TRBD1 covers 10 bases. CDR1 and CDR2 from the germline V gene are KGHDR and SFDVKD. The CDR3 sequence is 15 residues long. V gave up 4 bases and J gave up 2 bases; unmatched junction bases: 3. The CDR3 nucleotides read TGTGCCACCAGTGACCCGGGACAGGGGAACTATGGCTACACCTTC. Translation gives CATSDPGQGNYGYTF.

The rearrangement joins TRBV20-1 to TRBJ2-1; 11 nucleotides match TRBD2. V shed 5 bases and J 6 bases; nucleotides not matched to a gene: 9. In germline, CDR1 is DFQATT, CDR2 SNEGSKA (reference sequence). The CDR3 consists of 15 residues. The CDR3 coding sequence is TGCAGTGCTCTGACTAGCGGGACCCCCCCCAATGAGCAGTTCTTC. This gives the protein CSALTSGTPPNEQFF.

About this clonotype: Just one base apart from a much larger clone, this may be a read error. This chain links TRBV18 with TRBJ2-7; D is possibly TRBD1 or TRBD2 (5 bases each). This CDR3 contains 14 residues. Germline V gives CDR1 KGHSH, CDR2 LQKENI. Here the CDR3 DNA reads TGTGCCAGCTCAACCGGGACGGGGACCTACGGGCAGTACTTC. Protein sequence: CASSTGTGTYGQYF.